This T cell receptor (beta chain) was retrieved from a study of OX40 agonist ivuxolimab in advanced cancers. The germline gives CDR1 ENHRY, CDR2 SYGVKD. The CDR3 is 15 residues long. Trimming left V 4 bases short and J 4 bases short, with 16 bases between. Clones were read by immunoSEQ multiplex PCR, and TCRdb kept only the in-frame ones, dropping some. Here the sample spans tens of thousands of clones, 80% to 95% being singletons. The material was CD4+ or CD8+ T cells sorted from blood, obtained in a trial of the OX40 agonist ivuxolimab. This TCR came from an adult with an advanced solid tumor such as melanoma, head and neck, liver or kidney cancer. This chain connects TRBV10-3 to TRBJ1-2; the D gene is possibly TRBD1 (6 bases). The CDR3 is CAISGTALPPYGYTF. The CDR3 DNA follows: TGTGCCATCAGTGGGACAGCCCTGCCGCCCTATGGCTACACCTTC.